This is a list of T cell receptor beta chains from one sample in a study of persistence of HIV-infected CD4 T cells. Their target antigens are unknown. Method: immunoSEQ multiplex PCR; TCRdb's copy keeps in-frame clones and lacks some. The sample holds 35,000 to 50,000 clones, around 92% seen once. The sample here was CD4+ T cells sorted from PBMCs after roughly 18-hour stimulation, taken from a patient who received antiretroviral therapy. The receptors here all came from an adult man with HIV who was CMV-seropositive. Both conserved end residues are part of each CDR3. D genes are given only for firm matches. A row's size may be missing; if present it is once, few, many or a size class.

D gene	clone size	V gene	J gene	CDR3 DNA	CDR3 protein
.	.	TRBV7-2	TRBJ2-3	TGTGCCAGCAGCTTACAAGCGGGCACAGATACGCAGTATTTT	CASSLQAGTDTQYF
.	.	TRBV4-1	TRBJ2-5	TGCGCCAGCAGCCAAGAGAGGGCAGCTATTCAAGAGACCCAGTACTTC	CASSQERAAIQETQYF
.	.	TRBV7-9	TRBJ2-3	TGTGCCAGCAGCTTAGGAACAGGGGGGGTCACAGATACGCAGTATTTT	CASSLGTGGVTDTQYF
TRBD1	.	TRBV2	TRBJ2-3	TGTGCCAGCAGGAGGGACAGGAGCACAGATACGCAGTATTTT	CASRRDRSTDTQYF
TRBD1	.	TRBV30	TRBJ1-1	TGTGCCTGGACAGGACAGGGGTTTGTTGAAGCTTTCTTT	CAWTGQGFVEAFF
TRBD1	.	TRBV6-5	TRBJ1-2	TGTGCCAGCACCCCATCCGGACAGGGGTATGGCTACACCTTC	CASTPSGQGYGYTF
TRBD1	.	TRBV29-1	TRBJ1-1	TGCAGCGCAGGGGACAGTGAAGCTTTCTTT	CSAGDSEAFF
.	.	TRBV29-1	TRBJ1-2	TGCAGCGTTGTACCCTTTGTAGGGGTTGGCTACACCTTC	CSVVPFVGVGYTF
.	.	TRBV12-2	TRBJ2-7	TGTGCAAGTCGTCCCCGGGACAGGGGCGACGAGCAGTACTTC	CASRPRDRGDEQYF
TRBD1	.	TRBV5-3	TRBJ1-4	TGTGCCAGAAGCCGACCGGGACAGGAGAATGAAAAACTGTTTTTT	CARSRPGQENEKLFF
.	.	TRBV24-1	TRBJ1-4	TGTGCCACCCAGGCGGGACCTTGGAATGAAAAACTGTTTTTT	CATQAGPWNEKLFF
.	.	TRBV7-2	TRBJ1-6	TGTGCCAGCAGCTTAAGGTTGAATACCCTCCACTTT	CASSLRLNTLHF
.	.	TRBV6-1	TRBJ2-1	TGTGCCAGCAGTGAAGCGTCGCAACAGCTTAAGTCTTTCTTC	CASSEASQQLKSFF
.	.	TRBV24-1	TRBJ1-2	TGTGCCACCAGTGGGGGTCAGAGCTATGGCTACACCTTC	CATSGGQSYGYTF
.	once	TRBV7-9	TRBJ1-6	TGTGCCAGCAGCTTCGACGGGTATAATTCACCCCTCCACTTT	CASSFDGYNSPLHF
TRBD1	.	TRBV28	TRBJ1-2	TGTGCCAGCAGTTCCCCTTTAAGGACAGGGTTTGGCTACACCTTC	CASSSPLRTGFGYTF
TRBD2	.	TRBV4-1	TRBJ2-7	TGCGCCAGCAGCCTCGGCGGGGGGGAATCCTCCTACGAGCAGTACTTC	CASSLGGGESSYEQYF
.	.	TRBV19	TRBJ1-2	TGTGCCAGTACTCCTCAACAGGGAGAATTGTACACCTTC	CASTPQQGELYTF
.	.	TRBV9	TRBJ2-3	TGTGCCAGCAGCGTAGCGCACAGCCGTAGCACAGATACGCAGTATTTT	CASSVAHSRSTDTQYF
TRBD2	.	TRBV5-1	TRBJ2-3	TGCGCCAGCAGCCCCACTAGCGGGGGGCCCACAGATACGCAGTATTTT	CASSPTSGGPTDTQYF
.	.	TRBV5-1	TRBJ2-3	TGCGCCAGCAGCTTGGACAGGGTGGCCACAGATACGCAGTATTTT	CASSLDRVATDTQYF
.	once	TRBV5-1	TRBJ1-1	TGCGCCAGCAGCTTGGAAGGCAGGAACACTGAAGCTTTCTTT	CASSLEGRNTEAFF
.	.	TRBV6-5	TRBJ2-2	TGTGCCAGCAAAAGGCAGGGAGACACCGGGGAGCTGTTTTTT	CASKRQGDTGELFF
.	.	TRBV14	TRBJ1-5	TGTGCCAGCAGCCAAGGGGGGGGTAGCAATCAGCCCCAGCATTTT	CASSQGGGSNQPQHF
TRBD1	.	TRBV5-5	TRBJ1-2	TGTGCCAGCAGTCCTGCCGGGACAGCATATGGCTACACCTTC	CASSPAGTAYGYTF
TRBD2	once	TRBV7-9	TRBJ2-3	TGTGCCAGCAGCTTTCTAGCGGGGGAAATGGGTACGCAGTATTTT	CASSFLAGEMGTQYF
.	once	TRBV29-1	TRBJ2-2	TGCAGCGTCCCGGGACACAACACCGGGGAGCTGTTTTTT	CSVPGHNTGELFF
TRBD2	.	TRBV7-8	TRBJ2-3	TGTGCCAGCAGCTCCCGACTAGCGGGGGGCCCTGCTGATACGCAGTATTTT	CASSSRLAGGPADTQYF
.	once	TRBV19	TRBJ1-5	TGTGCCAGTAGTATTCAGGGGATGAGCAATCAGCCCCAGCATTTT	CASSIQGMSNQPQHF
.	.	TRBV4-1	TRBJ1-2	TGCGCCAGCAGTTCTAACACGGATCCCTATGGCTACACCTTC	CASSSNTDPYGYTF
.	.	TRBV18	TRBJ2-7	TGTGCCAGCTCCCCCCGGAGGTACGAGCAGTACTTC	CASSPRRYEQYF
.	.	TRBV3-1/TRBV3-2	TRBJ2-5	TGTGCCTATAAGTCGGCGGGGGCTAAGACCCAGTACTTC	CAYKSAGAKTQYF
.	.	TRBV3-1/TRBV3-2	TRBJ2-3	TGTGCCAGCAGCCATACGAGCGGCACAGATACGCAGTATTTT	CASSHTSGTDTQYF